This TCR beta chain was observed in a study of T cell changes during pregnancy in multiple sclerosis. The germline V and J ends were trimmed by 4 bases and 7 bases, with 14 bases remaining between them. The CDR3 runs to 13 residues. CDR1 SGDLS and CDR2 YYNGEE come from the germline V gene. TCRdb's table, derived via immunoSEQ multiplex PCR, lists solely in-frame clones and lacks some. The sample yields some 21,000 clones, around 89% seen once. Specimen: CD8+ T cells from peripheral blood mononuclear cells, collected in the second trimester of pregnancy. The genes are TRBV9 and TRBJ1-1, with D perhaps TRBD1 (6 bases). This clonotype was obtained from a female donor in good health, enrolled as a control in a pregnancy study. The CDR3 is CASSPQGGSEAFF. CDR3 coding DNA: TGTGCCAGCAGCCCACAGGGAGGGAGTGAAGCTTTCTTT.